Listed here is a single T cell receptor beta chain. Authors' data handling: Researchers report that nucleated cell counts were estimated from reference gene primer amplification. Sequenced by immunoSEQ multiplex PCR; TCRdb stores in-frame clones only, minus some. V, J and clone size were drawn from that table, and D and trimming were deduced from the DNA. The repertoire has around 200,000 clones, about 83% of them found once; the top ten carry 2% to 3%. CDR3 length equals 13 residues. From germline, CDR1 is SGDLS and CDR2 YYNGEE. Trimming took off 1 base at V and 2 bases at J, with 6 bases between the two ends. The data originate from a study of blood T cell repertoires in COVID-19. As for the study in general: Samples of COVID-19 (acute and convalescent) were obtained from the United States, Italy and Spain. PBMCs, B-cell-depleted T cells, or T cells were the source of the cDNA or gDNA that made up the material.

The chain combines TRBV9 with TRBJ1-2; no reliable D call. The sequence derives from a woman aged 40 to 50 with active or convalescent COVID-19. Sequenced input: peripheral blood. CDR3 amino acids: CASSVTENYGYTF. The CDR3 DNA sequence: TGTGCCAGCAGCGTAACAGAAAACTATGGCTACACCTTC.